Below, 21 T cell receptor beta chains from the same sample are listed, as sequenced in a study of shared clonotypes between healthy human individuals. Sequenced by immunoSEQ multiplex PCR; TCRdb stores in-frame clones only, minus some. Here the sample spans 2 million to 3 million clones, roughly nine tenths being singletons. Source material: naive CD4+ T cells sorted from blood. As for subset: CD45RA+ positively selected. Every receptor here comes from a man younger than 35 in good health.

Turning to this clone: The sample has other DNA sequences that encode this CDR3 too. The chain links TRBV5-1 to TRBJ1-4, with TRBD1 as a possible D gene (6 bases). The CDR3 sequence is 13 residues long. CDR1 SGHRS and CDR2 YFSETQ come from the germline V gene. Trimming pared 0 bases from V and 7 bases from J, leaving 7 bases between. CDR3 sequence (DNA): TGCGCCAGCAGCTTGGACAGGGCTGAAAAACTGTTTTTT. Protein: CASSLDRAEKLFF.

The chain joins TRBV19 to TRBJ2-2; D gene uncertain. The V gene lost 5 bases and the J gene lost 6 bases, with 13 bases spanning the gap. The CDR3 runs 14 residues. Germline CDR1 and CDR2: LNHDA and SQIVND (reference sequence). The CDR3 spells CASSRGIFSGELFF. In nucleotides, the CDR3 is TGTGCCAGTAGTCGCGGTATTTTCTCCGGGGAGCTGTTTTTT.

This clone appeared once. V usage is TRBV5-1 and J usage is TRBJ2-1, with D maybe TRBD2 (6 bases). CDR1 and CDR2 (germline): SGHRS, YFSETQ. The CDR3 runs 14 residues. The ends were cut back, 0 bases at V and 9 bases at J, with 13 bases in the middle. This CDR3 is CASSLAEGGGEQFF. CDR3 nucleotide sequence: TGCGCCAGCAGCTTGGCCGAGGGAGGTGGTGAGCAGTTCTTC.

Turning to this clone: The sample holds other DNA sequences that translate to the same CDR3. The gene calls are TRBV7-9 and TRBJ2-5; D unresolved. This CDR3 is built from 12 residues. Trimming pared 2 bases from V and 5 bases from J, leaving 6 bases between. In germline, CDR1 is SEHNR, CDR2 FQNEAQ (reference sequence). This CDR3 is CASSLLGETQYF. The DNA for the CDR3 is TGTGCCAGCAGCTTATTAGGCGAGACCCAGTACTTC.

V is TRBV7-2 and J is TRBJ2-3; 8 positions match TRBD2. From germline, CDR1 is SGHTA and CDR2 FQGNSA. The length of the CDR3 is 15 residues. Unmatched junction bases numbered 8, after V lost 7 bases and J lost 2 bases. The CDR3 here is CASTRGGRDTDTQYF. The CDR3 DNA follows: TGTGCCAGCACCCGGGGGGGGCGAGACACAGATACGCAGTATTTT.

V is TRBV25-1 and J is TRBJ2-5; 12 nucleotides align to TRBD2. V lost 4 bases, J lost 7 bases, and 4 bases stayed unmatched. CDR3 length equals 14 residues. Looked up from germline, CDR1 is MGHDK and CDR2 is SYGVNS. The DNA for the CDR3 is TGTGCCAGCAGTGTGACTAGCGGGAGTTCGACCCAGTACTTC. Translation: CASSVTSGSSTQYF.

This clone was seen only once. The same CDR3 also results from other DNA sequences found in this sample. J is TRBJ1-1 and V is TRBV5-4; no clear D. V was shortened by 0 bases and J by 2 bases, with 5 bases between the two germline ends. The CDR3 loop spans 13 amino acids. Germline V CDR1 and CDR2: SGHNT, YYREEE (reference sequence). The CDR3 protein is CASSLEVNTEAFF. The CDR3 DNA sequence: TGTGCCAGCAGCTTGGAGGTAAACACTGAAGCTTTCTTT.

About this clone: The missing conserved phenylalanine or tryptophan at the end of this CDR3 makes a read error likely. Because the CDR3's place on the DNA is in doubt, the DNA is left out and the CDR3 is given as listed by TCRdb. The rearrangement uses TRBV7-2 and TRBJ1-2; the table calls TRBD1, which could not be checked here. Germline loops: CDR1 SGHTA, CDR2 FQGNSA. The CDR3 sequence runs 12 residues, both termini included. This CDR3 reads CASSLTGPPVWV.

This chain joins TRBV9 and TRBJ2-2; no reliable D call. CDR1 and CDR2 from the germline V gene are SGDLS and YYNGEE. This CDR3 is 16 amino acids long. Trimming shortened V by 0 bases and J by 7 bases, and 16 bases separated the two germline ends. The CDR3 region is CASSVDSFTAGGELFF. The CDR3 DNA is TGTGCCAGCAGCGTAGATAGCTTTACCGCCGGCGGGGAGCTGTTTTTT.

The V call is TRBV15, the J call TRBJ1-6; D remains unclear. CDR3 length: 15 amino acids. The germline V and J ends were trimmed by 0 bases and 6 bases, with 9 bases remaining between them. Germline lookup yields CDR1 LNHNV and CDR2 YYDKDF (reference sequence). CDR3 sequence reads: CATSRDLGGNSPLHF. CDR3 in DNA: TGTGCCACCAGCAGAGACTTGGGAGGTAATTCACCCCTCCACTTT. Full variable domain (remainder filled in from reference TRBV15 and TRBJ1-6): DAMVIQNPRYQVTQFGKPVTLSCSQTLNHNVMYWYQQKSSQAPKLLFHYYDKDFNNEADTPDNFQSRRPNTSFCFLDIRSPGLGDTAMYLCATSRDLGGNSPLHFGNGTRLTVT.

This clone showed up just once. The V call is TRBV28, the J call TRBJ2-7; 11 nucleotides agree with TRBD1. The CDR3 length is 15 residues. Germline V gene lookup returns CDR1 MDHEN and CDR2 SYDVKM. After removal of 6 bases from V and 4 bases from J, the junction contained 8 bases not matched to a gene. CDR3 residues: CASSPPDRGRYEQYF. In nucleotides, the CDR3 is TGTGCCAGCAGCCCTCCGGACAGGGGGCGTTACGAGCAGTACTTC.

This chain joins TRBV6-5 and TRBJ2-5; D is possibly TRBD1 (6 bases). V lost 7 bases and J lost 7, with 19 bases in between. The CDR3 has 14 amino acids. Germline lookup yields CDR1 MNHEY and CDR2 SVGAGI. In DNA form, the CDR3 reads TGTGCCAGCACCAGGGGCCTGGGGGAAGGGACCCAGTACTTC. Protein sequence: CASTRGLGEGTQYF.

The CDR3 nucleotides are TGTGCCACCTCGCCAGCGAACAATAATTCACCCCTCCACTTT. The encoded protein is CATSPANNNSPLHF. The chain combines TRBV6-1 with TRBJ1-6; D gene uncertain. V was trimmed by 10 bases and J by 5 bases, leaving 15 bases between them. The CDR3 length is 14 residues. Germline-derived CDR1 and CDR2 are MNHNS and SASEGT.

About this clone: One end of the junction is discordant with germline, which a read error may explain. CDR3 sequence reads: CASSLAGEAYNEQFF. In DNA form, the CDR3 reads TGTGCCAGCAGCCTAGCCGGGGAGGCCTACAATGAGCAGTTCTTC. The chain joins TRBV7-2 to TRBJ2-1; weak D call: TRBD2 (6 bases). The CDR3 runs to 15 residues. Germline lookup yields CDR1 SGHTA and CDR2 FQGNSA.

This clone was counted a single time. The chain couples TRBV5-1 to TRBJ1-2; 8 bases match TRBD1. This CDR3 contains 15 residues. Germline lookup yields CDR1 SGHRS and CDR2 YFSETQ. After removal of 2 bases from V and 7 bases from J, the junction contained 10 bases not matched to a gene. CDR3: CASSFIGQGEVGYTF. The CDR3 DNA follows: TGCGCCAGCAGCTTCATCGGACAGGGTGAGGTTGGCTACACCTTC.

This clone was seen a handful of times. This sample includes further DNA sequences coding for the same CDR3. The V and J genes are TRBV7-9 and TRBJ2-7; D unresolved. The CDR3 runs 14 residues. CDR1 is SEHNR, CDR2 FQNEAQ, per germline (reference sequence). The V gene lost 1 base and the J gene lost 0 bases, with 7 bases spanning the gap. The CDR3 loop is CASSLEVSSYEQYF. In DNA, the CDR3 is TGTGCCAGCAGCTTAGAGGTCAGCTCCTACGAGCAGTACTTC.

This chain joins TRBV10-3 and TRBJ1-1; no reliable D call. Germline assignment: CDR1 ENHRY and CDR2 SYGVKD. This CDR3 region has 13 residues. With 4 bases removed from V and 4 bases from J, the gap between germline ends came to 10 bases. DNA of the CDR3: TGTGCCATCAGTGGTTGGGTGGGCACTGAAGCTTTCTTT. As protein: CAISGWVGTEAFF.

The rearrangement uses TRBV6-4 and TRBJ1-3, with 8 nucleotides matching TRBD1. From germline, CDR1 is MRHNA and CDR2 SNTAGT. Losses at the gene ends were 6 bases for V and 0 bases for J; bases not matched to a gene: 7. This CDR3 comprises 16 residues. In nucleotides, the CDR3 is TGTGCCAGCAGAGATAGACAGGGGAGCTCTGGAAACACCATATATTTT. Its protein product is CASRDRQGSSGNTIYF.

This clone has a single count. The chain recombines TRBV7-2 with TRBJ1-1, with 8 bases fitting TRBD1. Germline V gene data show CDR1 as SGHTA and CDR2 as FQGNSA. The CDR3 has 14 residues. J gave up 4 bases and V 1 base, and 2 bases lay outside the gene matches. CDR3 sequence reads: CASSLGQGRTEAFF. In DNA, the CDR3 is TGTGCCAGCAGCTTAGGACAGGGGCGCACTGAAGCTTTCTTT. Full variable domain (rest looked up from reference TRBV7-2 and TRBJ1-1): GAGVSQSPSNKVTEKGKDVELRCDPISGHTALYWYRQSLGQGLEFLIYFQGNSAPDKSGLPSDRFSAERTGGSVSTLTIQRTQQEDSAVYLCASSLGQGRTEAFFGQGTRLTVV.

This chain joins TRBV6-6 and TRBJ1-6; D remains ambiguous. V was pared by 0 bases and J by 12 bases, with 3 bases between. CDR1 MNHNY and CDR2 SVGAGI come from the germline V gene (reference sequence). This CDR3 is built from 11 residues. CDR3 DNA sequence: TGTGCCAGCAGTTACTCGGTACCCCTCCACTTT. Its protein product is CASSYSVPLHF.

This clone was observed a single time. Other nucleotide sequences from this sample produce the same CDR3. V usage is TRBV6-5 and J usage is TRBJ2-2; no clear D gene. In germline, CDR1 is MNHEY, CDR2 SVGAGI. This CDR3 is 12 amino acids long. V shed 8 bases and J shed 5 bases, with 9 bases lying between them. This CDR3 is CASRRNTGELFF. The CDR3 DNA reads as TGTGCCAGCCGTAGGAATACCGGGGAGCTGTTTTTT.